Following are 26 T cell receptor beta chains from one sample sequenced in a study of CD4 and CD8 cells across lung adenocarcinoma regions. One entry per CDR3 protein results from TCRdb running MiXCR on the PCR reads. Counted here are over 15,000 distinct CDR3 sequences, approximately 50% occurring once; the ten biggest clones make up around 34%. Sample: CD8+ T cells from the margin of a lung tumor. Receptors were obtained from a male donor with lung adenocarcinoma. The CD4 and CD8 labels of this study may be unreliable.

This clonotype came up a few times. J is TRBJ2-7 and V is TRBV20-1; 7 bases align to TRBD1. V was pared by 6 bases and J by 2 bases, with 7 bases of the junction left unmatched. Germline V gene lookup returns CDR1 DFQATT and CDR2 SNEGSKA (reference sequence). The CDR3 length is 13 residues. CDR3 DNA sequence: TGCAGTGCCTTTGGGGACAGTGCCTACGAGCAGTACTTC. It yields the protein CSAFGDSAYEQYF.

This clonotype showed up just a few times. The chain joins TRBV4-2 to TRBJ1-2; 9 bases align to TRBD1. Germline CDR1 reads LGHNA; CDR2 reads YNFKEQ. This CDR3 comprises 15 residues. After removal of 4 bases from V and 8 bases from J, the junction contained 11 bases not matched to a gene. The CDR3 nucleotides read TGTGCCAGCAGCCCCCTGGGCCGGGACAGGGAAGGCTACACCTTC. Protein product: CASSPLGRDREGYTF.

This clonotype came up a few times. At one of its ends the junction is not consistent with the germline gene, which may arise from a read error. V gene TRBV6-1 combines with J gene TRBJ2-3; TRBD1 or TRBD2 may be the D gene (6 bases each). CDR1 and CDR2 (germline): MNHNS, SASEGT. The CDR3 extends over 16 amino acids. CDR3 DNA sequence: TGTGCCAGCAGGGGAGCCGGGGGCGGGGTTGGGGAGACGCAGTATTTC. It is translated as CASRGAGGGVGETQYF.

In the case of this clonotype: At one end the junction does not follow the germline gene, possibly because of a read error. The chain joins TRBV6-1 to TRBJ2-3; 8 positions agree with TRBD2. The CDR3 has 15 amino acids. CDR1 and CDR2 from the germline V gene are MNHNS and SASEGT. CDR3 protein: CASSKVGLATDMQYF. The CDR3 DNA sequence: TGTGCCAGCTCCAAAGTCGGACTAGCCACAGATATGCAGTATTTC.

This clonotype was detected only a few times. The DNA for the CDR3 is TGCGCCAGCAGCCAAGATCCGGGTACGGGGGGGGAGACCCAGTACTTC. Protein: CASSQDPGTGGETQYF. V gene TRBV4-1 combines with J gene TRBJ2-5, with 8 nucleotides matching TRBD2. V gave up 0 bases and J gave up 5 bases; unmatched junction bases: 8. The CDR3 loop spans 16 amino acids. From germline, CDR1 is MGHRA and CDR2 YSYEKL.

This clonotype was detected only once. The CDR3 DNA is TGTGCCAGCAGCCGACAGTCGAGCTCCTACAATGAGCAGTTCTTC. This codes for CASSRQSSSYNEQFF. The chain has TRBV3-1 and TRBJ2-1, with a weak D call TRBD1 (5 bases). CDR3 length equals 15 residues. CDR1 is LGHDT and CDR2 is YNNKEL in the germline V gene (reference sequence). The germline V and J ends were trimmed by 4 bases and 0 bases, with 10 bases remaining between them.

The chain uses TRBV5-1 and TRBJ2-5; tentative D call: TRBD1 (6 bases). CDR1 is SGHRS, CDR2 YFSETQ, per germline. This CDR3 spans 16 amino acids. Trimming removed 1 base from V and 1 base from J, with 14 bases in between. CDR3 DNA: TGCGCCAGCAGCTTGTGGGGGCGTGGCGGCCAAGAGACCCAGTACTTC. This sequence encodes CASSLWGRGGQETQYF.

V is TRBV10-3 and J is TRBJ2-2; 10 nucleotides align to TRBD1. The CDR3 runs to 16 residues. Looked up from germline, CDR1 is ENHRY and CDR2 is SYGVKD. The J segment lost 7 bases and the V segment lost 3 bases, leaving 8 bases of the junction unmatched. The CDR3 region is CAISDPGQGTGGELFF. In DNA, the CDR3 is TGTGCCATCAGTGACCCGGGACAGGGGACGGGCGGGGAGCTGTTTTTT.

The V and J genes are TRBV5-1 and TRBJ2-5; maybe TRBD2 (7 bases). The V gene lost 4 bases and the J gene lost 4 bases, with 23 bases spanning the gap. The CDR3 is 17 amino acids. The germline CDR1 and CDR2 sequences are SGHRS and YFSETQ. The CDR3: CASSKGLGGGATETQYF. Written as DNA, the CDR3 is TGCGCCAGCAGCAAAGGACTAGGGGGAGGTGCCACAGAGACCCAGTACTTC.

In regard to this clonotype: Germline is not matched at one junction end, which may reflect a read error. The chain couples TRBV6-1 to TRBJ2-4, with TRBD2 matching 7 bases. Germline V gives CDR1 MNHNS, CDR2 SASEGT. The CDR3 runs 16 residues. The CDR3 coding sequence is TGTGCCAGCCGTGAAGCGGGGACGGGAGCCAAAAACATTCAGTATTTC. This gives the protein CASREAGTGAKNIQYF.

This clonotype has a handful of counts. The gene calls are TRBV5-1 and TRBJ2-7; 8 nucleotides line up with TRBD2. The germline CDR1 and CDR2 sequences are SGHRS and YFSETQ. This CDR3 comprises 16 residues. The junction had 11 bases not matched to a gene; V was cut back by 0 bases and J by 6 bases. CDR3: CASSLVPGGQWVEQYF. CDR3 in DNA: TGCGCCAGCAGCTTGGTTCCGGGAGGGCAGTGGGTCGAGCAGTACTTC.

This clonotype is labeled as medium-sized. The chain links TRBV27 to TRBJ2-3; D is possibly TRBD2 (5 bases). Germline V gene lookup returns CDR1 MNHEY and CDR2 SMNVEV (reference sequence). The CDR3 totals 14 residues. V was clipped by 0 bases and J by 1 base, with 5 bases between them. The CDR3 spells CASSLSRGTDTQYF. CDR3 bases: TGTGCCAGCAGTTTATCGCGGGGCACAGATACGCAGTATTTT.

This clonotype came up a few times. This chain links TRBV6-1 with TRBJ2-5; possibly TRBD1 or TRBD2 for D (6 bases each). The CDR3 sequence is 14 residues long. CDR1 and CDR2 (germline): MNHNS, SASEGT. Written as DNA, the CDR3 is TGTGCGGGGATCGGGGGCGGTGACCAAGAGACCCAGTACTTC. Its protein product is CAGIGGGDQETQYF.

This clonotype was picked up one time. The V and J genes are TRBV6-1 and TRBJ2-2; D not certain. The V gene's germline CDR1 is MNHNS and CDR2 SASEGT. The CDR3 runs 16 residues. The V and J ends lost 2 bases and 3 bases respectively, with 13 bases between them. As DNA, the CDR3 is TGTGCCAGCAGTGAAACGTGCACTGGGGACACCGGGGAGCTGTTTTTT. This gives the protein CASSETCTGDTGELFF.

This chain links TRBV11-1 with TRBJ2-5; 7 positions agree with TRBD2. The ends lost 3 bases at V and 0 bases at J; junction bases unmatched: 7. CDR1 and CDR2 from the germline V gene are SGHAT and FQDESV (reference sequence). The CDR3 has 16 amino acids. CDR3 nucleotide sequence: TGTGCCAGCAGCTTGGATTGGGGGGGATACCAAGAGACCCAGTACTTC. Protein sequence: CASSLDWGGYQETQYF.

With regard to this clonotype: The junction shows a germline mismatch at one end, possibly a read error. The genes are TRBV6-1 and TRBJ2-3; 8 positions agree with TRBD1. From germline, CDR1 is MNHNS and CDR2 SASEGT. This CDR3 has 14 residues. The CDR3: CRSRGQRAIDTQYF. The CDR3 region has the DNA TGTCGCAGCAGGGGGCAGAGGGCGATAGATACGCAGTACTTT.

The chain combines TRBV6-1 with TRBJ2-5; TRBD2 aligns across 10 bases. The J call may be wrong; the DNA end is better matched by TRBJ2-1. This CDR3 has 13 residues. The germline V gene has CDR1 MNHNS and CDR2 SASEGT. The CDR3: CASFSSGGYEQFF. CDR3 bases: TGTGCCAGCTTTTCTAGCGGGGGATATGAGCAGTTCTTC.

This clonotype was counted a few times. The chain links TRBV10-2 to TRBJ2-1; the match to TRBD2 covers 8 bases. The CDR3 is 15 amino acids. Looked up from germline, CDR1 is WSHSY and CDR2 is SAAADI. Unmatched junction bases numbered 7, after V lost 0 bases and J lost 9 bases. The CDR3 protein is CASSESGLAGLEQFF. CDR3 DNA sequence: TGCGCCAGCAGTGAGTCTGGATTAGCGGGACTTGAGCAGTTCTTC.

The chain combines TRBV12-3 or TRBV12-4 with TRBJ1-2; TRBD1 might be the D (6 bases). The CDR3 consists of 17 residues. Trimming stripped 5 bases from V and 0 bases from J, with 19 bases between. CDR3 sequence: CASSPSSGQLSNYGYTF. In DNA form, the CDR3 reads TGTGCCAGCAGTCCTAGTTCAGGACAGCTTTCTAACTATGGCTACACCTTC.

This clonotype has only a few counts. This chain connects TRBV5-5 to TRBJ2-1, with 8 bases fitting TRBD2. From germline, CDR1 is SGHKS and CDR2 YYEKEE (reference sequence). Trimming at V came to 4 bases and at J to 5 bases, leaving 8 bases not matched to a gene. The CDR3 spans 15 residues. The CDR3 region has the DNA TGTGCCAGCAGCGTCACCGGGACTAGAAACAATGAGCAGTTCTTC. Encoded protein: CASSVTGTRNNEQFF.

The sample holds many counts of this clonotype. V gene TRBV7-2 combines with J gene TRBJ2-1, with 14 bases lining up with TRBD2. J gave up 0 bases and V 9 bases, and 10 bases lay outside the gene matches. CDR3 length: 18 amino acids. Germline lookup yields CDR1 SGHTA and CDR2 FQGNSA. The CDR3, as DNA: TGTGCCAGAATAAAGGGACTAGCGGGAGTTAGCTCCTACAATGAGCAGTTCTTC. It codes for CARIKGLAGVSSYNEQFF.

CDR3 coding DNA: TGTGCCAGCACCCGGACAGGCCAAGAGACCCAGTACTTC. Translating gives CASTRTGQETQYF. This chain links TRBV6-1 with TRBJ2-5; the match to TRBD1 covers 7 bases. V shed 7 bases and J 1 base; nucleotides not matched to a gene: 3. CDR1 MNHNS and CDR2 SASEGT come from the germline V gene. The CDR3 runs to 13 residues.

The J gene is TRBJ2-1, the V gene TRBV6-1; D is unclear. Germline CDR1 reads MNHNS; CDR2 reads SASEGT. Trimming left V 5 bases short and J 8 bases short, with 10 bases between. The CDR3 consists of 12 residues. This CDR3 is CASSLDHHEQFF. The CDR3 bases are TGTGCCAGCAGTCTAGACCACCATGAGCAGTTCTTC.

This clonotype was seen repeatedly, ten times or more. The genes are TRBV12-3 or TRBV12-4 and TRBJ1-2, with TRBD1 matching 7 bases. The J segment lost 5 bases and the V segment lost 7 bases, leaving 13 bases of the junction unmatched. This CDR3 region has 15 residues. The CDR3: CASTKLAGGRYGYTF. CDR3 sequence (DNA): TGTGCCAGCACCAAGTTGGCAGGGGGTCGTTATGGCTACACCTTC.

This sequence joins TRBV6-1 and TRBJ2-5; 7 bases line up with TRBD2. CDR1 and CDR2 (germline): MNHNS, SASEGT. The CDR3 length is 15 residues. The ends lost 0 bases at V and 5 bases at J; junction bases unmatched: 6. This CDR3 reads CASSEARGLLETQYF. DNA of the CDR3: TGTGCCAGCAGTGAAGCGCGGGGACTACTGGAGACCCAGTACTTC.

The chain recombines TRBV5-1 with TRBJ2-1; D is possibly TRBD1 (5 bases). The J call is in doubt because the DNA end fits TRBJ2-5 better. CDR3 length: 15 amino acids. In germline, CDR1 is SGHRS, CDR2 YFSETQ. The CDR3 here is CASKGSATAEETQYF. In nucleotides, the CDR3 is TGCGCCAGCAAAGGCTCGGCGACAGCCGAAGAGACCCAGTACTTC.